Listed here is a single TCR beta chain. This entry comes from a study of blood T cells in healthy people across ages. Sample-barcoded 5' priming and a J-beta primer mix drove a second PCR of roughly 6 to 12 cycles. A single record per CDR3 protein comes from TCRdb applying MiXCR to the 5' RACE reads. The sample has 700,000 to 800,000 distinct CDR3 sequences, roughly 47% seen once; the top ten hold around a fifth. There are 18 residues in the CDR3. CDR1 is DFQATT and CDR2 is SNEGSKA in the germline V gene (reference sequence). The V gene lost 0 bases and the J gene lost 4 bases, with 21 bases spanning the gap.

V and J are TRBV20-1 and TRBJ2-2; D gene uncertain. The sample was blood. The clonotype originates from a woman aged 60-75 years in good health. The CDR3 region has the DNA TGCAGTGCTAGAGATAGTGGAGCAGCAAGCGTCGGCACCGGGGAGCTGTTTTTT. Protein sequence: CSARDSGAASVGTGELFF.